These T cell receptor beta chains were read from a single sample in a study of identical twins. TCRdb called the 5' RACE reads again in MiXCR, with one record for every CDR3 protein. This table holds roughly 540,000 distinct CDR3 sequences, 22% found once. Another study also made use of these data, one on T cells expressing NK-cell markers.

The sample consisted of CD4+ T cells sorted from blood. The receptors come from a woman in her late teens or twenties in good health. CDR3s include the opening cysteine and the closing phenylalanine or tryptophan. Each record gives: V gene, J gene, clone size, D gene, CDR3 protein, CDR3 DNA. The D gene is left open where the match is weak. Not every row has a clone size; where given, it reads once, few, many or a size class.

>TRBV18|TRBJ1-6|-|-
CASSPQSAGGESPLHF
TGTGCCAGCTCCCCCCAGAGTGCGGGGGGGGAATCACCCCTCCACTTT
>TRBV7-2|TRBJ2-2|-|TRBD2
CASSLQAGGNTGELFF
TGTGCCAGCAGCTTACAAGCGGGGGGCAACACCGGGGAGCTGTTTTTT
>TRBV20-1|TRBJ2-1|many|-
CSAGLGLNNEQFF
TGCAGTGCGGGCCTCGGACTAAACAATGAGCAGTTCTTC
>TRBV11-2|TRBJ2-5|-|-
CASSFEPAQETQYF
TGTGCCAGCAGCTTCGAACCGGCCCAAGAGACCCAGTACTTC
>TRBV5-1|TRBJ1-2|few|TRBD1
CASSQRQGLGYGYTF
TGCGCCAGCAGCCAACGACAGGGGCTAGGGTATGGCTACACCTTC
>TRBV20-1|TRBJ2-3|many|TRBD2
CSARVWGLAGVTDTQYF
TGCAGTGCTAGAGTTTGGGGACTAGCGGGGGTCACAGATACGCAGTATTTT
>TRBV29-1|TRBJ1-3|-|-
CSVSVSSGNTIYF
TGCAGCGTATCTGTGAGCTCTGGAAACACCATATATTTT
>TRBV12-3/TRBV12-4|TRBJ2-1|-|TRBD2
CASSSIAGSYNEQFF
TGTGCCAGCAGTTCCATAGCGGGCTCCTACAATGAGCAGTTCTTC
>TRBV12-3/TRBV12-4|TRBJ2-7|many|-
CASSSRRGIDRHF
TGTGCCAGCAGTTCTCGACGGGGCATAGACCGACATTTC
>TRBV20-1|TRBJ2-1|few|-
CSARRGSYNEQFF
TGCAGTGCTAGAAGGGGTAGTTACAATGAGCAGTTCTTC
>TRBV5-1|TRBJ2-2|few|-
CASSRGRPANTGELFF
TGCGCCAGCAGTCGTGGACGCCCGGCGAACACCGGGGAGCTGTTTTTT
>TRBV6-5|TRBJ2-2|few|TRBD2
CASSYSLLAGAGELFF
TGTGCCAGCAGTTACTCTTTACTAGCGGGAGCCGGGGAGCTGTTTTTT
>TRBV12-3/TRBV12-4|TRBJ2-2|many|-
CASSRTDTGELFF
TGTGCCAGCAGTAGGACTGACACCGGGGAGCTGTTTTTT
>TRBV25-1|TRBJ1-1|few|TRBD1
CASRLIQGALGNTEAFF
TGTGCCAGCAGGCTAATACAGGGGGCTTTGGGGAACACTGAAGCTTTCTTT
>TRBV4-3|TRBJ1-4|-|TRBD1
CASSQEPPQGDNEKLFF
TGCGCCAGCAGCCAAGAGCCCCCGCAGGGGGATAATGAAAAACTGTTTTTT
>TRBV20-1|TRBJ2-3|-|-
CSARRPSSTDTQYF
TGCAGTGCTCGTAGGCCCTCTAGCACAGATACGCAGTATTTT
>TRBV20-1|TRBJ2-3|few|TRBD2
CSAASSGGTDTQYF
TGCAGTGCGGCCTCTAGCGGGGGCACAGATACGCAGTATTTT
>TRBV27|TRBJ1-5|few|-
CASSLLGDSNQPQHF
TGTGCCAGCAGTTTACTAGGAGATAGCAATCAGCCCCAGCATTTT
>TRBV18|TRBJ2-4|-|-
CASSPQRDKNIQYF
TGTGCCAGCTCACCACAACGGGACAAAAACATTCAGTACTTC
>TRBV7-2|TRBJ2-3|-|-
CAGGLDASTDTQYF
TGTGCCGGGGGACTGGACGCTAGCACAGATACGCAGTATTTT
>TRBV11-2|TRBJ2-3|-|-
CASSLGRWGRTDTQYF
TGTGCCAGCAGCTTAGGAAGGTGGGGGAGGACAGATACGCAGTATTTT
>TRBV28|TRBJ2-1|-|TRBD2
CASLDLAGSLGSYNEQFF
TGTGCCAGCTTGGACCTAGCGGGAAGTTTGGGCTCCTACAATGAGCAGTTCTTC
>TRBV6-1|TRBJ2-1|few|-
CASSMTGNDEQFF
TGTGCCAGCAGTATGACCGGGAACGATGAGCAGTTCTTC
>TRBV2|TRBJ2-1|few|TRBD2
CANSPGLASYNEQFF
TGTGCCAATTCTCCGGGACTAGCGTCTTACAATGAGCAGTTCTTC
>TRBV7-9|TRBJ2-1|few|TRBD1
CASSLFRGPANNEQFF
TGTGCCAGCAGCTTATTTAGGGGGCCAGCGAACAATGAGCAGTTCTTC
>TRBV9|TRBJ2-2|-|-
CASSVAWSGELFF
TGTGCCAGCAGCGTAGCTTGGTCCGGGGAGCTGTTTTTT
>TRBV5-1|TRBJ2-2|few|-
CASRPPSLAGELFF
TGCGCCAGCAGGCCCCCGTCCCTGGCCGGGGAGCTGTTTTTT
>TRBV6-2/TRBV6-3|TRBJ2-1|once|-
CASSPLGDYNEQFF
TGTGCCAGCAGTCCTCTGGGGGACTACAATGAGCAGTTCTTC
>TRBV20-1|TRBJ2-3|-|TRBD2
CSARDTAGGRFSDTQYF
TGCAGTGCTAGAGATACAGCGGGGGGGCGTTTTAGTGATACGCAGTATTTT
>TRBV15|TRBJ2-3|-|TRBD2
CATSRDRLGGGTDTQYF
TGTGCCACCAGCAGAGATCGGTTGGGGGGGGGCACAGATACGCAGTATTTT
>TRBV2|TRBJ2-3|many|-
CASKGGRGADTQYF
TGTGCCAGCAAGGGTGGAAGAGGGGCTGATACGCAGTATTTT
>TRBV7-9|TRBJ2-1|few|TRBD2
CASSLSGSLYNEQFF
TGTGCCAGCAGCTTAAGCGGGAGTCTCTACAATGAGCAGTTCTTC